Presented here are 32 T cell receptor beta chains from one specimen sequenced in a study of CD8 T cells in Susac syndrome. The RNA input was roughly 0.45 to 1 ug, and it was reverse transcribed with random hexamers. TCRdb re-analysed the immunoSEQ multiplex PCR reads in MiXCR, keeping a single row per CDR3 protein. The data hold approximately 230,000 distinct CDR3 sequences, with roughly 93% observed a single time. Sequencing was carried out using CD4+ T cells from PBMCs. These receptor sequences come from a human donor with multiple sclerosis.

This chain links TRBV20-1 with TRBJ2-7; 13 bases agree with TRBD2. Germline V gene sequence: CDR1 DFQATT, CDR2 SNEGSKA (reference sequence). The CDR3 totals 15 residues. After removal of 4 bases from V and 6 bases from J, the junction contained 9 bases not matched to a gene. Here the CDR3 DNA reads TGCAGTGCTACCGGACTAGCGGGAGAACTAGCCGAGCAGTACGTC. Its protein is CSATGLAGELAEQYV.

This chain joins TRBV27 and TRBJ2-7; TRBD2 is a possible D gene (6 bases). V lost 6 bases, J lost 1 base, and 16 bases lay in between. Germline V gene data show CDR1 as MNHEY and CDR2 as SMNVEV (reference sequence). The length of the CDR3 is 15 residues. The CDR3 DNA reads TGTGCCAGCAGACCCGGGACGGGAGTTTCCTACGAGCAGTACTTC. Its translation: CASRPGTGVSYEQYF.

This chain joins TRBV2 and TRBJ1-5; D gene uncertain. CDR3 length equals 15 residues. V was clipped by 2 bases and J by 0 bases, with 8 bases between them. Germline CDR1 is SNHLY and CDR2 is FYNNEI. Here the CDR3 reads CASSERPASNQPQHF. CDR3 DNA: TGTGCCAGCAGTGAAAGACCTGCTAGCAATCAGCCCCAGCATTTT.

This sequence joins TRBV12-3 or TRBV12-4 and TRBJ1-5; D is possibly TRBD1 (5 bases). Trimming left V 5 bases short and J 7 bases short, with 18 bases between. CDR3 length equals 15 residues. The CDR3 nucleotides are TGTGCCAGCAGTCCAGGGACGTCTTGGGCCCAGCCCCAGCATTTT. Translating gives CASSPGTSWAQPQHF.

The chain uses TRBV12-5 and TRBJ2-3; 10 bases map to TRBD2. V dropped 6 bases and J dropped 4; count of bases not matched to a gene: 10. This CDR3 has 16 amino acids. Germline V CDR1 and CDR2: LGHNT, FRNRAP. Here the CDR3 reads CASGRTTGTSADTQYF. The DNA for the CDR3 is TGTGCTAGTGGCCGAACTACCGGGACTAGCGCAGATACGCAGTATTTT. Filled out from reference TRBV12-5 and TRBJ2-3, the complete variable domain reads DARVTQTPRHKVTEMGQEVTMRCQPILGHNTVFWYRQTMMQGLELLAYFRNRAPLDDSGMPKDRFSAEMPDATLATLKIQPSEPRDSAVYFCASGRTTGTSADTQYFGPGTRLTVL.

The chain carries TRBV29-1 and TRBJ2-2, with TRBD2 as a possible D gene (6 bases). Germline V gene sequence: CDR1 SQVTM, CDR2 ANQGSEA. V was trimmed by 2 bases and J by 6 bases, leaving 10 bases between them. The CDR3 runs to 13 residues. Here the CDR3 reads CSVEMSGAGELFF. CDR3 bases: TGCAGCGTTGAAATGTCGGGGGCCGGGGAGCTGTTTTTT.

CDR3 nucleotides: TGTGCCAGCAGCTCCGGACTAGCGGGGCGGGACGGGGAGCTGTTTTTT. It codes for CASSSGLAGRDGELFF. V is TRBV5-4 and J is TRBJ2-2; TRBD2 matches 12 bases. The V segment lost 3 bases and the J segment 7 bases; nucleotides outside the gene matches: 7. This CDR3 has 16 amino acids. The germline V gene encodes CDR1 SGHNT and CDR2 YYREEE (reference sequence).

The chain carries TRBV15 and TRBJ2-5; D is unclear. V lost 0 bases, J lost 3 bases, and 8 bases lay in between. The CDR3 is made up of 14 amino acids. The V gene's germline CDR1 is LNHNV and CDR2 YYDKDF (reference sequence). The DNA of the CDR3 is TGTGCCACCAGCAGAGATCGATGGGAAGAGACCCAGTACTTC. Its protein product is CATSRDRWEETQYF. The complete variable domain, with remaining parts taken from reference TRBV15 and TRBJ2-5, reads DAMVIQNPRYQVTQFGKPVTLSCSQTLNHNVMYWYQQKSSQAPKLLFHYYDKDFNNEADTPDNFQSRRPNTSFCFLDIRSPGLGDTAMYLCATSRDRWEETQYFGPGTRLLVL.

DNA of the CDR3: TGTGCCAGCAGCTTAGCGGCGGGGGTAGAGACCCAGTACTTC. Translated, it gives CASSLAAGVETQYF. This rearrangement joins TRBV7-9 to TRBJ2-5; TRBD2 matches 7 bases. The ends lost 0 bases at V and 4 bases at J; junction bases unmatched: 2. There are 14 residues in the CDR3. Germline CDR1 SEHNR, CDR2 FQNEAQ (reference sequence).

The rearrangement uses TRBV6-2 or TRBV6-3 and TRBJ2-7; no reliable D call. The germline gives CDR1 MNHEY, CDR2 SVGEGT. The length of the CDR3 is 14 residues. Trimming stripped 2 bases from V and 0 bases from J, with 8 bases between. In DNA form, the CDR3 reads TGTGCCAGCAGTTACACCCGAGTCTCCTACGAGCAGTACTTC. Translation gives CASSYTRVSYEQYF.

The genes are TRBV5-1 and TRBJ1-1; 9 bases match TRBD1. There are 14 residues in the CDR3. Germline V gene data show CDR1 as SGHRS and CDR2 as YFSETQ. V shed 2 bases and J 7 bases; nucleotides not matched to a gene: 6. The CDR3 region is CASSFTGTGSEAFF. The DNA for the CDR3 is TGCGCCAGCAGCTTTACCGGGACAGGGAGTGAAGCTTTCTTT.

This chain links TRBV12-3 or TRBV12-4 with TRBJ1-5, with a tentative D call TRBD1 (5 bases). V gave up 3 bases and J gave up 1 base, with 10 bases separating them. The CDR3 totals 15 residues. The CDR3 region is CASSFLGASNQPQHF. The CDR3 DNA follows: TGTGCCAGCAGTTTCCTCGGGGCGAGCAATCAGCCCCAGCATTTT.

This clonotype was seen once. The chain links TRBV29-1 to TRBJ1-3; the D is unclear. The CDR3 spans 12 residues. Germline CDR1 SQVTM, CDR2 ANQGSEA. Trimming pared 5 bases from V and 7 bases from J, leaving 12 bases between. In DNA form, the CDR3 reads TGCAGCGTTCGCACGGGTGGGAACACCATATATTTT. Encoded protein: CSVRTGGNTIYF. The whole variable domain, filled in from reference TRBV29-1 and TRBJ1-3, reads SAVISQKPSRDICQRGTSLTIQCQVDSQVTMMFWYRQQPGQSLTLIATANQGSEATYESGFVIDKFPISRPNLTFSTLTVSNMSPEDSSIYLCSVRTGGNTIYFGEGSWLTVV.

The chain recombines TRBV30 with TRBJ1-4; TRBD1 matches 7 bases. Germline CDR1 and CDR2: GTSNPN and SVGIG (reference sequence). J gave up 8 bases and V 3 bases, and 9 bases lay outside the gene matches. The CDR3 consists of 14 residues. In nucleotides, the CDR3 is TGTGCCTGGAGGAAAGACAGGGCTGAAGAAAAACTGTTTTTT. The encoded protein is CAWRKDRAEEKLFF.

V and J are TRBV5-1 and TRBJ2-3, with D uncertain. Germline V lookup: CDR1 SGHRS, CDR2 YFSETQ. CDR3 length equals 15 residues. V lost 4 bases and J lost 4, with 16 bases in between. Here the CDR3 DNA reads TGCGCCAGCAGCGCGGAAGGCCGGGTTTCAGATACGCAGTATTTT. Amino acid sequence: CASSAEGRVSDTQYF. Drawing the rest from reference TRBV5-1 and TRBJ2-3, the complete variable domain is KAGVTQTPRYLIKTRGQQVTLSCSPISGHRSVSWYQQTPGQGLQFLFEYFSETQRNKGNFPGRFSGRQFSNSRSEMNVSTLELGDSALYLCASSAEGRVSDTQYFGPGTRLTVL.

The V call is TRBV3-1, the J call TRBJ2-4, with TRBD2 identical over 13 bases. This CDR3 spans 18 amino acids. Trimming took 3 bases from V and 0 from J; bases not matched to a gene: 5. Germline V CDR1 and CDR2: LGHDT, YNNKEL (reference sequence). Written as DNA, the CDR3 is TGTGCCAGCAGCCAGGGGACTAGCGGGAAACGAGCCAAAAACATTCAGTACTTC. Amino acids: CASSQGTSGKRAKNIQYF.

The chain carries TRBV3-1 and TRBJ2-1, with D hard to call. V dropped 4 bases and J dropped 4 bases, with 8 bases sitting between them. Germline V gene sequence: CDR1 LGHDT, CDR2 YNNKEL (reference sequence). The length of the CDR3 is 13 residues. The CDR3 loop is CASSPSPYNEQFF. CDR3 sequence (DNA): TGTGCCAGCAGCCCCTCCCCTTACAATGAGCAGTTCTTC.

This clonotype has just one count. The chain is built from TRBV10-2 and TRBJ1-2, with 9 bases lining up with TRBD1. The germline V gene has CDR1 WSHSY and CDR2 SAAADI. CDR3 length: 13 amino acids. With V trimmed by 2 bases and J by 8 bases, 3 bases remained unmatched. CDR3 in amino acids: CASSERQGDGYTF. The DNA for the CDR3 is TGCGCCAGCAGTGAGAGACAGGGGGACGGCTACACCTTC.

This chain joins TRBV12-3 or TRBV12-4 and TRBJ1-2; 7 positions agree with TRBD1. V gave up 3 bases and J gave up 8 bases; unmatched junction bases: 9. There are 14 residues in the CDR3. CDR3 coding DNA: TGTGCCAGCAGTTTTGAGGGGGCAACTCTGGGCTACACCTTC. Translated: CASSFEGATLGYTF.

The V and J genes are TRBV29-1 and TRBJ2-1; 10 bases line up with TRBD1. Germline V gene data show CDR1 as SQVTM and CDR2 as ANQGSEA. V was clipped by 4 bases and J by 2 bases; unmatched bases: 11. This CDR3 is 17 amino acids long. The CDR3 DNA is TGCAGCGTTGTCCTAGCCCCGGGACAGGGGACCTACAATGAGCAGTTCTTC. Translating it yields CSVVLAPGQGTYNEQFF.

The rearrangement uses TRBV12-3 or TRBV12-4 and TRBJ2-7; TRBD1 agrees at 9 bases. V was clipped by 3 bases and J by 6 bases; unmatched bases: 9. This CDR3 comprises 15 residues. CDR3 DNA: TGTGCCAGCAGTTTCCCGGGACAGGGACTTTCCGAGCAGTACTTC. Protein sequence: CASSFPGQGLSEQYF.

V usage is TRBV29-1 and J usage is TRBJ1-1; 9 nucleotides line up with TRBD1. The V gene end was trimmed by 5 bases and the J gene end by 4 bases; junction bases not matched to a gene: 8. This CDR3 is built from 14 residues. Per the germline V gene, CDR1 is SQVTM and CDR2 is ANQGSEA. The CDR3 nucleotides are TGCAGCGTTTTCACAGGGGGCGGGAGCACTGAAGCTTTCTTT. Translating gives CSVFTGGGSTEAFF.

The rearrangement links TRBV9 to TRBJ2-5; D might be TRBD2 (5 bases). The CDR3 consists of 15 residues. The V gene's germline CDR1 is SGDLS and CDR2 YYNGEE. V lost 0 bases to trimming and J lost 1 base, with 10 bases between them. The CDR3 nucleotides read TGTGCCAGCAGCGTAGAGGCGAGGGCCCAAGAGACCCAGTACTTC. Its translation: CASSVEARAQETQYF.

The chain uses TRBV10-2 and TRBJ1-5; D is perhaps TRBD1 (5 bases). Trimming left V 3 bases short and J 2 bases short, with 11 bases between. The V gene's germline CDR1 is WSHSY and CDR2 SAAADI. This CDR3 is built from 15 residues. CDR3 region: CASSETGARNQPQHF. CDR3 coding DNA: TGCGCCAGCAGTGAAACAGGAGCCCGCAATCAGCCCCAGCATTTT.

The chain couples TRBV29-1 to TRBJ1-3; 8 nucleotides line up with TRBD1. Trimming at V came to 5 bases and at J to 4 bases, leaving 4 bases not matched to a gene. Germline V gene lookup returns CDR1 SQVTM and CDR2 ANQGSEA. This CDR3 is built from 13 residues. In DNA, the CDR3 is TGCAGCGTTTCAGGACAGGGCGGAAACACCATATATTTT. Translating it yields CSVSGQGGNTIYF.

CDR3 nucleotides: TGTGCCAGCAGTTTCCGGAAGGACGGTGACAATCAGCCCCAGCATTTT. It is translated as CASSFRKDGDNQPQHF. V usage is TRBV27 and J usage is TRBJ1-5; D remains ambiguous. Germline loops: CDR1 MNHEY, CDR2 SMNVEV (reference sequence). V lost 3 bases and J lost 3, with 15 bases in between. The CDR3 has 16 amino acids.

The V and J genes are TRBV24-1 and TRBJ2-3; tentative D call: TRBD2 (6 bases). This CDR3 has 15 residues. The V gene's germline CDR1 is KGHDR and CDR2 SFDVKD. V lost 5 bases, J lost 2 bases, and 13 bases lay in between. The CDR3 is CATSGAGTATDTQYF. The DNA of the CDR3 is TGTGCCACCAGTGGGGCGGGGACGGCCACAGATACGCAGTATTTT.

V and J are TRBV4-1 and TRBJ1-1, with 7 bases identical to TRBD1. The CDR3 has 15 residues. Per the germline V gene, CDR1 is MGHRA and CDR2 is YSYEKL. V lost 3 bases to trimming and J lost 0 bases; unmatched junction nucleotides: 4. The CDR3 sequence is CASSHTGQMNTEAFF. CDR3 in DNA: TGCGCCAGCAGCCACACGGGACAGATGAACACTGAAGCTTTCTTT.

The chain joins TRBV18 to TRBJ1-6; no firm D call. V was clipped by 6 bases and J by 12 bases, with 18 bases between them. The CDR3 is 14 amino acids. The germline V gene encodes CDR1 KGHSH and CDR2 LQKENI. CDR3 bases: TGTGCCAGCTCGATGGCCACGGGCGATCGACCCCTCCACTTT. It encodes CASSMATGDRPLHF.

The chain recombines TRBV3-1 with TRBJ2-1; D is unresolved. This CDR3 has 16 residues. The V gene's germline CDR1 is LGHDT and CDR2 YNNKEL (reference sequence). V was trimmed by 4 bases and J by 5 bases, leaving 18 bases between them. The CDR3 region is CASSPRPAANHNEQFF. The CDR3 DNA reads TGTGCCAGCAGCCCCCGTCCCGCAGCGAACCACAATGAGCAGTTCTTC.

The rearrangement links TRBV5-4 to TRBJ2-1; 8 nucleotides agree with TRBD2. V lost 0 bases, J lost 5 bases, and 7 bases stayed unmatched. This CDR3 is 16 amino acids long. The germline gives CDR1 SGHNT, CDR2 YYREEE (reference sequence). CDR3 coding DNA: TGTGCCAGCAGCTTGGTGCGGGGGGCCCAAGACAATGAGCAGTTCTTC. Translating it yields CASSLVRGAQDNEQFF.

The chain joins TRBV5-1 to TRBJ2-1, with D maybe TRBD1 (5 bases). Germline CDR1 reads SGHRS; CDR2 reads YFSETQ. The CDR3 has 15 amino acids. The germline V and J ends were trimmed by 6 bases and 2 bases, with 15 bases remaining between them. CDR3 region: CASNPTRRAYNEQFF. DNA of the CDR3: TGCGCCAGCAACCCCACGCGCAGGGCCTACAATGAGCAGTTCTTC.